This T cell receptor beta chain came from a study of shared clonotypes between healthy human individuals. Into CD45RA+ naive and CD45RA-negative memory subsets, the CD4+ cells were split. The repertoire was sequenced with immunoSEQ multiplex PCR; TCRdb's copy has only in-frame clones and lacks some. Seen here are millions of clones, more than 80% observed once, and the top ten hold 0.14%. This CDR3 contains 16 residues. V lost 4 bases and J lost 5; bases outside the gene matches: 15. Germline V CDR1 and CDR2: SGDLS, YYNGEE. Note on this clone: Its antigen remains unknown.

Study-wide findings and caveats: Sharing across four donors was highest in naive CD4 (about 5%) and lowest in memory CD8 (0.4%).

Sequenced material: naive CD4+ T cells sorted from blood. Subset indicated: CD45RA+ positively selected. This TCR derives from a young man in good health. The V and J genes are TRBV9 and TRBJ2-7; TRBD1 aligns across 7 bases. The CDR3 protein is CASSPQTGRIPHEQYF. The CDR3 nucleotides are TGTGCCAGCAGCCCTCAGACAGGGCGTATTCCCCACGAGCAGTACTTC.